The 14 T cell receptor beta chains presented below share a single source sample, sequenced in a study of molecular identifiers for immune sequencing clone quantification. MiXCR, applied by TCRdb to the PCR reads, yields one record per CDR3 protein. The table records around 70,000 distinct CDR3 sequences, about 18% of them present only once. Sequencing input: naive CD8+ T cells from blood, with Jurkat cell RNA spiked in. Documented subset: FACS-sorted CD8+CD4-CCR7+CD45RA+ naive T cells. All receptors come from a human donor in good health. Some libraries in this study had Jurkat cell RNA spiked in.

The sample holds many counts of this clonotype. V gene TRBV12-3 or TRBV12-4 combines with J gene TRBJ1-1; 12 bases line up with TRBD1. The CDR3 covers 18 residues. V lost 3 bases and J lost 3; bases outside the gene matches: 11. CDR3 in DNA: TGTGCCAGCAGTTTGCCTTACGGGACAGGGGGCTTCGACACTGAAGCTTTCTTT. Protein sequence: CASSLPYGTGGFDTEAFF.

The table lists this clonotype with many counts. V gene TRBV7-2 combines with J gene TRBJ2-1; 13 nucleotides agree with TRBD2. The CDR3 length is 16 residues. Trimming removed 5 bases from V and 7 bases from J; junction bases left unmatched: 8. CDR1 is SGHTA, CDR2 FQGNSA, per germline. CDR3 bases: TGTGCCAGCAGCACTGCCGCGGGACTAGCGGGGAATGAGCAGTTCTTC. It specifies CASSTAAGLAGNEQFF.

In this sample, this clonotype turned up many times. CDR3 DNA: TGTGCCAGCAGTTTAGAGTTTGCGGGCTTGGAGGAGCAGTACTTC. Protein sequence: CASSLEFAGLEEQYF. This chain connects TRBV27 to TRBJ2-7; D possibly corresponds to TRBD2 (5 bases). The germline V gene has CDR1 MNHEY and CDR2 SMNVEV (reference sequence). V was shortened by 2 bases and J by 7 bases, with 18 bases between the two germline ends. The CDR3 has 15 residues.

This chain uses TRBV5-6 with TRBJ2-7; 12 bases agree with TRBD1. The CDR3 covers 16 residues. CDR1 is SGHDT, CDR2 YYEEEE, per germline. The J segment lost 5 bases and the V segment lost 0 bases, leaving 6 bases of the junction unmatched. The CDR3, as DNA: TGTGCCAGCAGCTTGGCCGGGACAGGGGGCGAGGACGAGCAGTACTTC. Its translation is CASSLAGTGGEDEQYF.

This clonotype was observed at least ten times. The J gene is TRBJ1-3, the V gene TRBV19; no definite D call. The V end lost 5 bases, the J end lost 3 bases, and 8 bases lay between the germline ends. CDR1 and CDR2 (germline): LNHDA, SQIVND (reference sequence). The CDR3 runs to 13 residues. CDR3 protein: CASSWRSGNTIYF. CDR3 nucleotide sequence: TGTGCCAGTAGTTGGAGGAGTGGAAACACCATATATTTT.

This clonotype has ten or more counts. The rearrangement uses TRBV7-9 and TRBJ1-1; 7 bases align to TRBD1. The ends lost 6 bases at V and 3 bases at J; junction bases unmatched: 10. The CDR3 covers 15 residues. Germline V gene sequence: CDR1 SEHNR, CDR2 FQNEAQ (reference sequence). CDR3 bases: TGTGCCAGCAGTTTCTCTCAGGGGGAAGACACTGAAGCTTTCTTT. Residues: CASSFSQGEDTEAFF.

This clonotype came up many times. The chain uses TRBV20-1 and TRBJ2-7; 9 bases align to TRBD2. Germline V CDR1 and CDR2: DFQATT, SNEGSKA (reference sequence). The CDR3 is 14 amino acids. Trimming took 3 bases from V and 4 from J; bases not matched to a gene: 7. The chain's CDR3 is CSARTSGMTYEQYF. CDR3 nucleotides: TGCAGTGCTAGGACTAGCGGAATGACATACGAGCAGTACTTC.

In this sample, this clonotype turned up many times. The V gene is TRBV15, the J gene TRBJ2-7; D not certain. CDR3 length equals 13 residues. Per germline, CDR1 LNHNV and CDR2 YYDKDF (reference sequence). V gave up 3 bases and J gave up 2 bases, with 8 bases separating them. The CDR3 region has the DNA TGTGCCACCAGCAGTGTCCCGACCTACGAGCAGTACTTC. Its protein is CATSSVPTYEQYF.

Details on this clonotype: Germline and junction disagree at one end, which may indicate a read error. The rearrangement uses TRBV5-3 and TRBJ2-7; no reliable D call. TRBV5-3 has ORF status, its function being uncertain. The CDR3 extends over 15 amino acids. The CDR3 sequence is CASSLFAKSSYERYF. The CDR3 DNA sequence: TGTGCCAGCAGCTTGTTCGCGAAAAGCTCCTACGAGCGGTACTTC.

This clonotype was found many times. V gene TRBV27 combines with J gene TRBJ2-3; TRBD2 aligns across 12 bases. The CDR3 extends over 15 amino acids. The junction had 5 bases not matched to a gene; V was cut back by 4 bases and J by 6 bases. The germline V gene has CDR1 MNHEY and CDR2 SMNVEV (reference sequence). CDR3 coding DNA: TGTGCCAGCAGTTCGTCGACTAGCGGGAGTGATACGCAGTATTTT. It translates to CASSSSTSGSDTQYF.

Note on this clonotype: This may arise from a read error, as a much more abundant clone is one base away. The chain combines TRBV7-8 with TRBJ2-1; D is perhaps TRBD1 (5 bases). Germline values: CDR1 SGHVS, CDR2 FQNEAQ. This CDR3 contains 15 residues. Here the CDR3 reads CASSGAGITYNEQSF. As DNA, the CDR3 is TGTGCCAGCAGCGGGGCAGGGATAACCTACAATGAGCAGTCCTTC.

This clonotype was seen many times. The CDR3 DNA reads TGTGCCAGCACCTCCCCGACTAACTCCTACGAGCAGTACTTC. As protein: CASTSPTNSYEQYF. The J gene is TRBJ2-7, the V gene TRBV7-9; tentative D call: TRBD2 (5 bases). CDR1 is SEHNR, CDR2 FQNEAQ, per germline (reference sequence). Trimming pared 7 bases from V and 0 bases from J, leaving 13 bases between. The CDR3 is 14 residues long.

This clonotype occurred many times. The rearrangement joins TRBV13 to TRBJ2-3, with D unresolved. Per germline, CDR1 PRHDT and CDR2 FYEKMQ (reference sequence). V was trimmed by 0 bases and J by 5 bases, leaving 9 bases between them. This CDR3 is built from 14 residues. Here the CDR3 DNA reads TGTGCCAGCAGCTTAGGCGCCCTAAAAGATACGCAGTATTTT. Its translation: CASSLGALKDTQYF.

This clonotype came up once. No conserved phenylalanine or tryptophan ends this CDR3, so it is likely a read error. This chain uses TRBV5-4 with TRBJ2-7; D is undetermined. V gave up 4 bases and J gave up 6 bases, with 8 bases separating them. This CDR3 region has 11 residues. From germline, CDR1 is SGHNT and CDR2 YYREEE (reference sequence). The CDR3 is CASSLMGEQYS. The CDR3 region has the DNA TGTGCCAGCAGCCTGATGGGCGAGCAGTACTCC.